The next 4 T cell receptor beta chains were all read from a single sample in a study of blood T cell repertoires in COVID-19. The method was immunoSEQ multiplex PCR; TCRdb's version includes in-frame clones alone and lacks a portion of them. The data show about 360,000 clones, 80% to 90% seen once. The sequencing sample was made of PBMCs or T cells enriched from blood (not recorded which). Receptors were obtained from a man under 40 who had recovered from COVID-19.

CDR3 amino acids: CASSQVQGEAFF. CDR3 bases: TGTGCCAGCAGCCAGGTGCAGGGTGAAGCTTTCTTT. The chain recombines TRBV4-2 with TRBJ1-1; D is possibly TRBD1 (5 bases). V gave up 3 bases and J gave up 7 bases, with 9 bases separating them. The length of the CDR3 is 12 residues. Germline lookup yields CDR1 LGHNA and CDR2 YNFKEQ.

The gene calls are TRBV4-1 and TRBJ1-2; D unresolved. Per the germline V gene, CDR1 is MGHRA and CDR2 is YSYEKL. V was pared by 0 bases and J by 1 base, with 9 bases between. The CDR3 runs to 15 residues. The CDR3 reads CASSQDSRGNYGYTF. The CDR3 coding sequence is TGCGCCAGCAGCCAAGATTCACGGGGTAACTATGGCTACACCTTC.

This clone showed up just once. The identical CDR3 is also encoded by other nucleotide sequences in the sample. This sequence joins TRBV4-2 and TRBJ2-3; D is ambiguous. The CDR3 is 14 residues long. Germline loops: CDR1 LGHNA, CDR2 YNFKEQ. V gave up 1 base and J gave up 3 bases, with 8 bases separating them. CDR3 nucleotide sequence: TGTGCCAGCAGCCAAGCCACGGGTACAGATACGCAGTATTTT. Its translation is CASSQATGTDTQYF.

The chain is built from TRBV11-2 and TRBJ2-5, with 13 bases matching TRBD2. Trimming at V came to 2 bases and at J to 5 bases, leaving 8 bases not matched to a gene. The CDR3 sequence is 17 residues long. The germline V gene has CDR1 SGHAT and CDR2 FQNNGV. Here the CDR3 reads CASSLRLAGGRGETQYF. CDR3 bases: TGTGCCAGCAGCTTAAGACTAGCGGGGGGTAGAGGGGAGACCCAGTACTTC.